This is a list of T cell receptor beta chains from one sample in a study of blood T cell repertoires in COVID-19. TCRdb's table, derived via immunoSEQ multiplex PCR, lists solely in-frame clones and lacks some. The sample shows roughly 160,000 clones, around 83% of them seen only once. The sequencing input was peripheral blood. The source of these receptors is a man younger than 35 with acute or convalescent COVID-19. Each CDR3 is given with its conserved first and last residue. A D gene is named only where the DNA matches it firmly. Clone size is stated in some rows and not others, as once, few, many or a class when expanded.

V	J	D	size	DNA	CDR3
TRBV5-1	TRBJ1-5	TRBD1	-	TGCGCCAGCAGCGATGGAGGACAGGCCAATCAGCCCCAGCATTTT	CASSDGGQANQPQHF
TRBV28	TRBJ1-2	-	-	TGTGCCAGCAGTTTATCCGGGGGTCGTGGCTACACCTTC	CASSLSGGRGYTF
TRBV12-3/TRBV12-4	TRBJ1-1	-	few	TGTGCCAGCAGTTTCCAGATGAACACTGAAGCTTTCTTT	CASSFQMNTEAFF
TRBV2	TRBJ2-1	-	-	TGTGCCAGCAGGCCCCCGTTGGGGGGGGGCAGGAATGAGCAGTTCTTC	CASRPPLGGGRNEQFF
TRBV5-1	TRBJ2-7	TRBD1	-	TGCGCCAGCAATCATGGACAGGGAACGTACGAGCAGTACTTC	CASNHGQGTYEQYF
TRBV29-1	TRBJ1-4	TRBD1	once	TGCAGCGTCCAACCGGACAGGGTCGGCGAAAAACTGTTTTTT	CSVQPDRVGEKLFF
TRBV11-3	TRBJ2-1	-	-	TGTGCCAGCAGCTTAGCGCAGGGGTACGTTGAGCAGTTCTTC	CASSLAQGYVEQFF
TRBV11-3	TRBJ2-1	TRBD2	-	TGTGCCAGCAGCCCCCGGACTAGCGGCTACAATGAGCAGTTCTTC	CASSPRTSGYNEQFF
TRBV4-1	TRBJ2-7	-	once	TGCGCCAGCAGCCAAGAAGACTCACCGGACGAGCAGTACTTC	CASSQEDSPDEQYF
TRBV6-6	TRBJ2-2	TRBD1	few	TGTGCCAGCAGGCTACAGGGGCTGGTCGGGGAGCTGTTTTTT	CASRLQGLVGELFF
TRBV2	TRBJ1-1	TRBD1	-	TGTGCCAGTGAGAAGATGGCGGGACAGATGAACACTGAAGCTTTCTTT	CASEKMAGQMNTEAFF
TRBV5-5	TRBJ1-5	-	-	TGTGCCAGCGATTTCCAGGGAAACAATCAGCCCCAGCATTTT	CASDFQGNNQPQHF
TRBV5-1	TRBJ2-4	TRBD1	-	TGCGCCAGCAGCTTGGGGGACAGGGAAGAGGATGTCAAAAACATTCAGTACTTC	CASSLGDREEDVKNIQYF
TRBV3-1/TRBV3-2	TRBJ1-2	TRBD1	-	TGTGCCAGCAGCCAAGGGGGGACAGAGATCTATGGCTACACCTTC	CASSQGGTEIYGYTF
TRBV14	TRBJ1-4	TRBD1	once	TGTGCCAGCAGCCAATACGGGACAGGGAATGAAAAACTGTTTTTT	CASSQYGTGNEKLFF
TRBV18	TRBJ1-5	-	-	TGTGCCAGCTCACCCGTACCAGAGACTAATCAGCCCCAGCATTTT	CASSPVPETNQPQHF
TRBV5-1	TRBJ1-1	-	-	TGCGCCAGCAGCCGGCAGCGGGGGAACACTGAAGCTTTCTTT	CASSRQRGNTEAFF
TRBV5-1	TRBJ2-1	TRBD2	-	TGCGCCAGCAGCTCAATGACTAGCGGGGGGAACAATGAGCAGTTCTTC	CASSSMTSGGNNEQFF
TRBV5-1	TRBJ2-4	-	once	TGCGCCAGCAGCTTAACAGGGAACATTCAGTACTTC	CASSLTGNIQYF
TRBV11-2	TRBJ1-2	-	-	TGTGCCAGCAGGAGAACAGGTCCCAGCTATGGCTACACCTTC	CASRRTGPSYGYTF
TRBV11-2	TRBJ2-5	TRBD2	-	TGTGCCAGCAGCTTAGATCAGGCTAGCGGGCATTCCCAGTACTTC	CASSLDQASGHSQYF
TRBV7-7	TRBJ2-5	TRBD1	-	TGTGCCAGCAGCCGGACAGGGTGGAAGGAGACCCAGTACTTC	CASSRTGWKETQYF
TRBV3-1/TRBV3-2	TRBJ2-7	TRBD1	-	TGTGCCAGCAGTTTACCGGGACAGGGGGCGGAGCAGTACTTC	CASSLPGQGAEQYF
TRBV10-3	TRBJ1-1	TRBD1	-	TGTGCCATACGGGACAGGGAAAACACTGAAGCTTTCTTT	CAIRDRENTEAFF
TRBV15	TRBJ2-5	-	few	TGTGCCACCAGCAGAGCCACCGCGGACAGTTTGGAGACCCAGTACTTC	CATSRATADSLETQYF
TRBV5-5	TRBJ1-3	-	-	TGTGCCAGCAGCGCGGGCGGCTCTGGAAACACCATATATTTT	CASSAGGSGNTIYF
TRBV9	TRBJ1-2	TRBD1	once	TGTGCCAGCAGCCCCAAGACGCGGACAGGGCTCTATGGCTACACCTTC	CASSPKTRTGLYGYTF
TRBV19	TRBJ1-5	-	-	TGTGCCAGTAGTAGTGGCTGGCCCCAGCATTTT	CASSSGWPQHF
TRBV11-2	TRBJ2-1	TRBD2	-	TGTGCCAGCAGCTTAGCGGGGGGGAATGAGCAGTTCTTC	CASSLAGGNEQFF